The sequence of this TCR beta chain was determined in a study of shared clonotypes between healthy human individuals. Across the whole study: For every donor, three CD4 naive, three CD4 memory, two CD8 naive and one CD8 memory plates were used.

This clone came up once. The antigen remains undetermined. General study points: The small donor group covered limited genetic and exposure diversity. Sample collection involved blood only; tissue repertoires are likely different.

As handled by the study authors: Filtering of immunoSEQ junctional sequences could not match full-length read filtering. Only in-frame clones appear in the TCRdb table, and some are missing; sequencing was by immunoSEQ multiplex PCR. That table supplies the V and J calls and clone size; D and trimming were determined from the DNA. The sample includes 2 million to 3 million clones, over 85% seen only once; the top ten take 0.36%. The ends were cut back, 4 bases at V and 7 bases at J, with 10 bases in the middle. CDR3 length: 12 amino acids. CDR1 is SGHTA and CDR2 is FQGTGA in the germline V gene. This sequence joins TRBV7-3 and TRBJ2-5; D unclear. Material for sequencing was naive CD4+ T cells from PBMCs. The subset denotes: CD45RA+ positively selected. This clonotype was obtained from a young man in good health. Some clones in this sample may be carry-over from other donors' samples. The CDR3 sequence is CASSSWGGTQYF. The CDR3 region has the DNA TGTGCCAGCAGCTCTTGGGGTGGGACCCAGTACTTC.